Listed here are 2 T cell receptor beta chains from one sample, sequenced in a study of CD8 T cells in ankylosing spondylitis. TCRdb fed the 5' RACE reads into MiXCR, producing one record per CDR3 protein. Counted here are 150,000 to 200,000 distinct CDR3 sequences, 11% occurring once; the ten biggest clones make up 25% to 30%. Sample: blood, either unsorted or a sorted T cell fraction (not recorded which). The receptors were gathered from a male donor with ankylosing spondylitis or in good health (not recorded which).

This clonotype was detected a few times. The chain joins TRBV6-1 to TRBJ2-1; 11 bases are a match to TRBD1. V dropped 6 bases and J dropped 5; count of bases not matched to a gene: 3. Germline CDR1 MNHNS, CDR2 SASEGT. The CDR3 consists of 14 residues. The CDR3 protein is CASRSDRGHNEQFF. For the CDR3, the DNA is TGTGCCAGCAGATCGGACAGGGGGCACAATGAGCAGTTCTTC.

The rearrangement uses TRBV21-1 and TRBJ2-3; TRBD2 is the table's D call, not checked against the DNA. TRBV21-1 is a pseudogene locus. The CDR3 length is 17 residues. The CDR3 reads CASSKWATSEIRHTQYF. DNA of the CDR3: TGTGCCAGCAGCAAGTGGGCCACTAGCGAGATACGACATACGCAGTATTTT.